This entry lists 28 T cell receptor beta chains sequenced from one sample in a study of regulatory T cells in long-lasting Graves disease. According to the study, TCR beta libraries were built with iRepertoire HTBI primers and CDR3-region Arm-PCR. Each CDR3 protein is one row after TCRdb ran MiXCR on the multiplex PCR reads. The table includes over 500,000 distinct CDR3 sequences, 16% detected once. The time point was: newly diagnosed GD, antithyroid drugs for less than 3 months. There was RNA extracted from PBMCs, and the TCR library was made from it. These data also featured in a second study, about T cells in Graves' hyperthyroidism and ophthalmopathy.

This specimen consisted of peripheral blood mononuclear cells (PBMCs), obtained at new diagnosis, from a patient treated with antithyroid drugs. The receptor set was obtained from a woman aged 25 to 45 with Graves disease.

The CDR3: CASSQDPPTRASSQYF. In DNA form, the CDR3 reads TGTGCCAGCAGCCAAGATCCCCCAACAAGGGCGTCGTCGCAGTATTTT. This chain joins TRBV3-1 and TRBJ2-3; no reliable D call. Between the trimmed V and J ends, which lost 0 bases and 10 bases, there was a span of 20 bases. Germline loops: CDR1 LGHDT, CDR2 YNNKEL (reference sequence). CDR3 length: 16 residues.

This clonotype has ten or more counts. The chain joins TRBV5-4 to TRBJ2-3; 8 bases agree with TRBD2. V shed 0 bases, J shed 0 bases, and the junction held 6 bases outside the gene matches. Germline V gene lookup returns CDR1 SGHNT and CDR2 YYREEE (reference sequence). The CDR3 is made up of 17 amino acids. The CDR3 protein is CASSLAGLAPSTDTQYF. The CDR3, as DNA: TGTGCCAGCAGCTTGGCCGGACTAGCACCGAGCACAGATACGCAGTATTTT.

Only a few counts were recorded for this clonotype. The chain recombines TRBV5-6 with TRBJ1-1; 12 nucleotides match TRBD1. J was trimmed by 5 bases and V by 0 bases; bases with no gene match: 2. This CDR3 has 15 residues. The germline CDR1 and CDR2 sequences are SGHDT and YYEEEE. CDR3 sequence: CASSLVGQGATEAFF. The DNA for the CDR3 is TGTGCCAGCAGCTTGGTGGGACAGGGGGCGACTGAAGCTTTCTTT.

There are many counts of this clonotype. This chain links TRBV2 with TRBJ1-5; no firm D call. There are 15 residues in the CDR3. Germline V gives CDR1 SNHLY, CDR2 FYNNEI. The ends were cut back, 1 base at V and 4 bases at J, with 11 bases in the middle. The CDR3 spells CASSEVGISNQPQHF. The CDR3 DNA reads TGTGCCAGCAGTGAAGTGGGGATATCGAATCAGCCCCAGCATTTT.

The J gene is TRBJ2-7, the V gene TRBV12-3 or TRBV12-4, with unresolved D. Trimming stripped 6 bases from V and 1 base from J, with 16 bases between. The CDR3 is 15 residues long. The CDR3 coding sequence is TGTGCCAGCAGCCCAGCTGTGTCCGGATCCTACGAGCAGTACTTC. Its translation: CASSPAVSGSYEQYF.

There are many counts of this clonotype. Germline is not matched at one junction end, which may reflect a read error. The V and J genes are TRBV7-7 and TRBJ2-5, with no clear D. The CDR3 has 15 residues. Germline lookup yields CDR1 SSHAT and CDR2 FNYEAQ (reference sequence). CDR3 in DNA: TGTGCTAGCAGCACCGCTCAATTAGCCCAAGAGACCCAGTACTTC. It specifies CASSTAQLAQETQYF.

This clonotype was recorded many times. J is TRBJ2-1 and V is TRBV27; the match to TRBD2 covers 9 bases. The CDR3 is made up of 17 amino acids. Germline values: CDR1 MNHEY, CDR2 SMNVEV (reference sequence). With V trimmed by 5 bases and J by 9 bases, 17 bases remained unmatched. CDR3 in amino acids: CASSTPLDRGRAGEQFF. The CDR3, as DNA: TGTGCCAGCAGTACCCCTTTAGATCGCGGGAGGGCGGGTGAGCAGTTCTTC.

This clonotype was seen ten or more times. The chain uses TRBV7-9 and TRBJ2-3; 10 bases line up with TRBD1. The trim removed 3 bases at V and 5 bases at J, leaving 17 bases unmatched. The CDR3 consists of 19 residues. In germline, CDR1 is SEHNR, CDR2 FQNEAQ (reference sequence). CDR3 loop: CASSFLVGSGTGVRDTQYF. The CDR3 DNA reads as TGTGCCAGCAGCTTCCTGGTGGGTTCCGGGACAGGGGTCCGAGATACGCAGTATTTT.

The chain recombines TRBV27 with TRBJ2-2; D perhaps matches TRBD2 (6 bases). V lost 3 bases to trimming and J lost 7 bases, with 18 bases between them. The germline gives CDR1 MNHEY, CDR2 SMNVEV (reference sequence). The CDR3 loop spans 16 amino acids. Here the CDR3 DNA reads TGTGCCAGCAGTTTCGCGGGACTTACTAATGACGGGGAGCTGTTTTTT. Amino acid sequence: CASSFAGLTNDGELFF.

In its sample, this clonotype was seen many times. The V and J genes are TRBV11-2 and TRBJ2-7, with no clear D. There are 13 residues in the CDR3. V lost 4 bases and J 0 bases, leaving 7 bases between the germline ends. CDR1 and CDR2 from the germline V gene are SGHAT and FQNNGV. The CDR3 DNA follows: TGTGCCAGCAGCTACTCCGCCTCCTACGAGCAGTACTTC. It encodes CASSYSASYEQYF. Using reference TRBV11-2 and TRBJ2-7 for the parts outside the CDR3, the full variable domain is EAGVAQSPRYKIIEKRQSVAFWCNPISGHATLYWYQQILGQGPKLLIQFQNNGVVDDSQLPKDRFSAERLKGVDSTLKIQPAKLEDSAVYLCASSYSASYEQYFGPGTRLTVT.

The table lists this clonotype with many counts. The CDR3 DNA sequence: TGCAGTGCTTCCCGTGGAAGCTTCTCGACAGATACGCAGTATTTT. This gives the protein CSASRGSFSTDTQYF. This chain joins TRBV20-1 and TRBJ2-3; D gene ambiguous. Trimming left V 5 bases short and J 3 bases short, with 18 bases between. The germline gives CDR1 DFQATT, CDR2 SNEGSKA (reference sequence). This CDR3 is built from 15 residues.

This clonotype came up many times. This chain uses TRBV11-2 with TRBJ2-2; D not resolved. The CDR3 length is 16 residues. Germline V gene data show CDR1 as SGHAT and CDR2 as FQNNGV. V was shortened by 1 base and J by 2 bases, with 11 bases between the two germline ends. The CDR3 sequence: CASSLAKALNTGELFF. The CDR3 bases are TGTGCCAGCAGCTTAGCCAAGGCCCTCAACACCGGGGAGCTGTTTTTT.

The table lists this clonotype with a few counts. The CDR3, as DNA: TGTGCCAGCAGCATCGGGGAGCGCACGGTCCCTTTCTTT. It is translated as CASSIGERTVPFF. This chain connects TRBV7-3 to TRBJ1-1; D is uncertain. CDR1 and CDR2 from the germline V gene are SGHTA and FQGTGA. The length of the CDR3 is 13 residues. Between the trimmed V and J ends, which lost 5 bases and 12 bases, there was a span of 19 bases.

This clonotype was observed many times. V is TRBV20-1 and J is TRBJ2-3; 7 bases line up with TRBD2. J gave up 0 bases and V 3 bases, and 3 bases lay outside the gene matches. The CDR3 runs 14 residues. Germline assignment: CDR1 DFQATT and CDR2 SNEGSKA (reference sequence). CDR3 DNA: TGCAGTGCTAGGAGCGGGACTAGCACAGATACGCAGTATTTT. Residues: CSARSGTSTDTQYF.

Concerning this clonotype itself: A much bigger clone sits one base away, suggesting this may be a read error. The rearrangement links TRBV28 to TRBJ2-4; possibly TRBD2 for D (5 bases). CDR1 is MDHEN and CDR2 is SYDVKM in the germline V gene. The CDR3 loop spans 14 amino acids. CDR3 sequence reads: CASSFGVAKNIQCF. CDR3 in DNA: TGTGCCAGCAGTTTCGGGGTGGCCAAAAACATTCAGTGCTTC.

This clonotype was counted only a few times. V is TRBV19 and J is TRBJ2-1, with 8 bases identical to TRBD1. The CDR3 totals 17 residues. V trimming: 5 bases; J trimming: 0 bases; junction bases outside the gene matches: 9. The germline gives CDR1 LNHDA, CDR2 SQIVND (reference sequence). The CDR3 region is CASSRPRTGSSYNEQFF. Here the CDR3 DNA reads TGTGCCAGTAGTCGACCTCGGACAGGGAGCTCCTACAATGAGCAGTTCTTC.

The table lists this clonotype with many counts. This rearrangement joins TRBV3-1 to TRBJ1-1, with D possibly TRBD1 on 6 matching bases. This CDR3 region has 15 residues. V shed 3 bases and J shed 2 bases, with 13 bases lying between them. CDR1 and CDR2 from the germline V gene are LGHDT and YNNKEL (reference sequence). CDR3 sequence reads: CASSQTWTANTEAFF. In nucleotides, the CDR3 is TGTGCCAGCAGCCAGACGTGGACAGCCAACACTGAAGCTTTCTTT. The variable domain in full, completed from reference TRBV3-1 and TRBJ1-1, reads DTAVSQTPKYLVTQMGNDKSIKCEQNLGHDTMYWYKQDSKKFLKIMFSYNNKELIINETVPNRFSPKSPDKAHLNLHINSLELGDSAVYFCASSQTWTANTEAFFGQGTRLTVV.

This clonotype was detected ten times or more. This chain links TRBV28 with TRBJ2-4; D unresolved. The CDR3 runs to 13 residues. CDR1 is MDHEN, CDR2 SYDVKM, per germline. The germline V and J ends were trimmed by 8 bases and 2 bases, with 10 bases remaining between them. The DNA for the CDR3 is TGTGCCAGCTTCGACATTCCCAAAAACATTCAGTACTTC. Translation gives CASFDIPKNIQYF.

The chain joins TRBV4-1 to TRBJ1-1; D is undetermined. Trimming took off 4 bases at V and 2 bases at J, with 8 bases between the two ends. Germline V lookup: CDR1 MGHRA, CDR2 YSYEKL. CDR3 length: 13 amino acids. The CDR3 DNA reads TGCGCCAGCAGCCGGACCAAAAACACTGAAGCTTTCTTT. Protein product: CASSRTKNTEAFF.

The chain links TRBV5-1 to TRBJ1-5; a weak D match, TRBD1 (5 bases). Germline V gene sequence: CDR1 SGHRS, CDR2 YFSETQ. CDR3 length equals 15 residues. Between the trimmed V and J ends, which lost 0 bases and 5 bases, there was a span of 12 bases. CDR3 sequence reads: CASSLEGLYYQPQHF. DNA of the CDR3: TGCGCCAGCAGCTTGGAGGGACTCTATTATCAGCCCCAGCATTTT.

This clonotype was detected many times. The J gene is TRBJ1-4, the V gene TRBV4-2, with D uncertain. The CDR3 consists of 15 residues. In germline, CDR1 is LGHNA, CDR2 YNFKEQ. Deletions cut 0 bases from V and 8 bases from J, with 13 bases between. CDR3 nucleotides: TGTGCCAGCAGCCAAGATTTATCCGTCGGGGAAAAACTGTTTTTT. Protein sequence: CASSQDLSVGEKLFF.

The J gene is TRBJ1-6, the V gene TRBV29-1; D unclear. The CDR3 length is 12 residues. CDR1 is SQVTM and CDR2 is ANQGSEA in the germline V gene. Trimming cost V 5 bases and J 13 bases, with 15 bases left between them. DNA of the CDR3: TGCAGCGTTTCCGATTCCCTAACTCCCCTCCACTTT. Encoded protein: CSVSDSLTPLHF.

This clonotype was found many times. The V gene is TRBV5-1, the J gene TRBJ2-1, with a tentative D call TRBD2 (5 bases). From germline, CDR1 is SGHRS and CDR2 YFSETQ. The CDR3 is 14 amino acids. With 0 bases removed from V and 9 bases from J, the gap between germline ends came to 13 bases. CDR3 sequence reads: CASSLGHSVAEQFF. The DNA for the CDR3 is TGCGCCAGCAGCTTGGGTCATAGCGTCGCTGAGCAGTTCTTC.

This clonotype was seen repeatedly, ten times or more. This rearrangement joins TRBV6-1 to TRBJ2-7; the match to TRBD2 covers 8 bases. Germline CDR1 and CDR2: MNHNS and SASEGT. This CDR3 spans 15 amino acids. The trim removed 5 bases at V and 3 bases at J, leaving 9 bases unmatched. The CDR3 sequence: CASSQSGRGDYEQYF. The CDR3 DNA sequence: TGTGCCAGCAGTCAAAGCGGGAGAGGGGACTACGAGCAGTACTTC.

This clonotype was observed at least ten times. The CDR3 loop is CASSQRGESTDTQYF. CDR3 sequence (DNA): TGTGCCAGCAGCCAGCGCGGAGAAAGCACAGATACGCAGTATTTT. The chain couples TRBV3-1 to TRBJ2-3; D gene unclear. Deletions cut 3 bases from V and 0 bases from J, with 10 bases between. The V gene's germline CDR1 is LGHDT and CDR2 YNNKEL (reference sequence). The CDR3 has 15 residues.

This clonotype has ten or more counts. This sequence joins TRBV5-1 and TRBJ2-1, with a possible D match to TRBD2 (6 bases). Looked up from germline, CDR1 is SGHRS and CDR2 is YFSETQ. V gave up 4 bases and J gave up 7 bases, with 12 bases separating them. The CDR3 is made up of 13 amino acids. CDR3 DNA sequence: TGCGCCAGCAGCAACCCTAGCGAAAATGAGCAGTTCTTC. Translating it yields CASSNPSENEQFF.

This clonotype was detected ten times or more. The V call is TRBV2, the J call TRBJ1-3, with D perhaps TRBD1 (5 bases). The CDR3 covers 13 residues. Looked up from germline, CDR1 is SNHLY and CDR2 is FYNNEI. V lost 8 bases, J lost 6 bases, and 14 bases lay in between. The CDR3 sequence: CASRLRGTNTIYF. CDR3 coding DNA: TGTGCCAGCCGTCTCAGAGGGACAAACACCATATATTTT.

CDR3 amino acids: CASSLIGLQANYGYTF. As DNA, the CDR3 is TGTGCCAGCAGCTTAATCGGGCTTCAGGCTAACTATGGCTACACCTTC. This chain links TRBV5-4 with TRBJ1-2, with unresolved D. Germline V gene lookup returns CDR1 SGHNT and CDR2 YYREEE (reference sequence). This CDR3 region has 16 residues. Trimming took off 2 bases at V and 0 bases at J, with 14 bases between the two ends.